One sample yielded the 12 T cell receptor beta chains listed below, sequenced in a study of OX40 agonist ivuxolimab in advanced cancers. Here immunoSEQ multiplex PCR was the method, and the copy in TCRdb shows in-frame clones only, minus some. The data hold 50,000 to 55,000 clones, with approximately 80% observed a single time. The sample was CD4+ or CD8+ T cells sorted from blood, taken in a trial of the OX40 agonist ivuxolimab. The receptors shown here come from an adult with an advanced solid tumor such as melanoma, head and neck, liver or kidney cancer.

V is TRBV12-5 and J is TRBJ1-5; D remains unclear. Between the trimmed V and J ends, which lost 7 bases and 0 bases, there was a span of 10 bases. The CDR3 length is 14 residues. CDR1 and CDR2 from the germline V gene are LGHNT and FRNRAP. Here the CDR3 reads CASEARRSNQPQHF. The CDR3 DNA reads as TGTGCTAGTGAGGCGCGTCGTAGCAATCAGCCCCAGCATTTT.

The chain recombines TRBV5-4 with TRBJ2-1, with 7 bases matching TRBD2. V was pared by 0 bases and J by 0 bases, with 9 bases of the junction left unmatched. Germline loops: CDR1 SGHNT, CDR2 YYREEE (reference sequence). CDR3 length: 18 residues. CDR3 DNA: TGTGCCAGCAGCTTGGACCGCCTAGCGGAAAGCTCCTACAATGAGCAGTTCTTC. This encodes CASSLDRLAESSYNEQFF.

The genes are TRBV7-8 and TRBJ2-3; 7 bases map to TRBD1. Germline values: CDR1 SGHVS, CDR2 FQNEAQ. V shed 7 bases, J shed 8 bases, and the junction held 12 bases outside the gene matches. The CDR3 runs 14 residues. CDR3: CASTPTGSEGTQYF. As DNA, the CDR3 is TGTGCCAGCACCCCGACAGGGTCAGAAGGTACGCAGTATTTT.

The CDR3 is CASSEQRNTEAFF. The DNA for the CDR3 is TGTGCCAGCAGTGAACAGAGGAACACTGAAGCTTTCTTT. The chain links TRBV25-1 to TRBJ1-1; no definite D call. Trimming removed 2 bases at V and 1 base at J, with 5 bases between. The length of the CDR3 is 13 residues. CDR1 is MGHDK and CDR2 is SYGVNS in the germline V gene.

The chain carries TRBV7-2 and TRBJ2-2, with TRBD1 matching 9 bases. The CDR3 has 16 amino acids. Trimming removed 5 bases from V and 7 bases from J; junction bases left unmatched: 11. Germline V gene sequence: CDR1 SGHTA, CDR2 FQGNSA. In nucleotides, the CDR3 is TGTGCCAGCAGCCCCCATGGGACAGGGAAAATCGGGGAGCTGTTTTTT. Translated, it gives CASSPHGTGKIGELFF.

The genes are TRBV5-4 and TRBJ2-1, with D possibly matching TRBD2 (7 bases). The germline V gene has CDR1 SGHNT and CDR2 YYREEE (reference sequence). This CDR3 region has 15 residues. Trimming pared 2 bases from V and 3 bases from J, leaving 12 bases between. CDR3 coding DNA: TGTGCCAGCAGCTTACTGGGGGGGCACTACAATGAGCAGTTCTTC. Translating it yields CASSLLGGHYNEQFF.

There are a few counts of this clone. The V gene is TRBV28, the J gene TRBJ2-7, with 9 bases identical to TRBD2. V lost 3 bases to trimming and J lost 4 bases; unmatched junction nucleotides: 7. Germline loops: CDR1 MDHEN, CDR2 SYDVKM. The CDR3 totals 15 residues. CDR3 coding DNA: TGTGCCAGCAGTTTTGTAGCGGGAGATCTATACGAGCAGTACTTC. This codes for CASSFVAGDLYEQYF.

The CDR3 region has the DNA TGTGCCAGCGCCGGGACACTAAATGAAAAACTGTTTTTT. Its translation is CASAGTLNEKLFF. The chain has TRBV2 and TRBJ1-4; D is possibly TRBD1 (6 bases). This CDR3 spans 13 amino acids. The germline V gene has CDR1 SNHLY and CDR2 FYNNEI. Trimming removed 8 bases at V and 5 bases at J, with 12 bases between. Together with reference TRBV2 and TRBJ1-4, the CDR3 gives the full variable domain: EPEVTQTPSHQVTQMGQEVILRCVPISNHLYFYWYRQILGQKVEFLVSFYNNEISEKSEIFDDQFSVERPDGSNFTLKIRSTKLEDSAMYFCASAGTLNEKLFFGSGTQLSVL.

The chain employs TRBV19 and TRBJ1-1, with a tentative D call TRBD1 (5 bases). This CDR3 spans 13 amino acids. Trimming took 8 bases from V and 4 from J, leaving 14 bases between them. Germline assignment: CDR1 LNHDA and CDR2 SQIVND (reference sequence). The chain's CDR3 is CASGPGFGTEAFF. CDR3 sequence (DNA): TGTGCCAGTGGTCCAGGGTTCGGCACTGAAGCTTTCTTT. Variable domain in full (rest from reference TRBV19 and TRBJ1-1): DGGITQSPKYLFRKEGQNVTLSCEQNLNHDAMYWYRQDPGQGLRLIYYSQIVNDFQKGDIAEGYSVSREKKESFPLTVTSAQKNPTAFYLCASGPGFGTEAFFGQGTRLTVV.

V and J are TRBV5-6 and TRBJ1-2; D possibly corresponds to TRBD1 (6 bases). Germline V gives CDR1 SGHDT, CDR2 YYEEEE. This CDR3 has 12 amino acids. V was clipped by 4 bases and J by 8 bases, with 12 bases between them. In DNA, the CDR3 is TGTGCCAGCAGCATCAGGGGATACGGCTACACCTTC. This codes for CASSIRGYGYTF.

This chain links TRBV28 with TRBJ1-2; 8 positions agree with TRBD1. The CDR3 is 14 amino acids. Germline lookup yields CDR1 MDHEN and CDR2 SYDVKM. V shed 4 bases, J shed 4 bases, and the junction held 5 bases outside the gene matches. CDR3 coding DNA: TGTGCCAGCAGTTCGATCGGGACAGGCTATGGCTACACCTTC. It specifies CASSSIGTGYGYTF.

This clone appeared a few times. This chain connects TRBV7-2 to TRBJ2-1; D is possibly TRBD2 (5 bases). The CDR3 has 12 residues. Germline CDR1 reads SGHTA; CDR2 reads FQGNSA. Trimming stripped 3 bases from V and 10 bases from J, with 10 bases between. The DNA for the CDR3 is TGTGCCAGCAGCTTCAGCGGCGTCGAGCAGTTCTTC. This codes for CASSFSGVEQFF.